This TCR beta chain was sequenced for a study of T cell clones after liver transplantation. About the research overall: Tolerant meant at least one year fully off immunosuppression without liver enzymes above twice normal.

Looked up from germline, CDR1 is WSHSY and CDR2 is SAAADI. This CDR3 region has 10 residues. V gave up 3 bases and J gave up 7 bases, with 4 bases separating them. Unstimulated PBMCs were sorted into CD3+CD4+ and CD3+CD8+ populations. Assay: immunoSEQ multiplex PCR; the TCRdb copy retains only in-frame clones and omits some. Of 18,000 or so clones detected, approximately 90% appear once; the ten largest clones hold 13%. Note on this clone: Its antigen is unknown.

General study points: Graft donor-reactive T cells may have migrated into the graft rather than being deleted.

The source was CD8+ T cells from blood, collected 45 to 46 months after liver transplant. The clonotype originates from a human patient who received a liver transplant. Some T cells may have come from the graft donor. The genes are TRBV10-2 and TRBJ2-7; unclear D gene. CDR3 loop: CASSEGEQYF. CDR3 sequence (DNA): TGCGCCAGCAGTGAAGGAGAGCAGTACTTC.